This T cell receptor beta chain emerged from a study of control samples from healthy donors and cancer patients. Method: immunoSEQ multiplex PCR; TCRdb's copy keeps in-frame clones and lacks some. This table has just over 150,000 clones, 90% to 95% appearing once. CDR3 length equals 18 residues. V was shortened by 5 bases and J by 5 bases, with 27 bases between the two germline ends. CDR1 is LNHDA, CDR2 SQIVND, per germline (reference sequence). The sequenced material came from blood. The clonotype originates from a woman in her 40s in good health. The chain is built from TRBV19 and TRBJ2-5, with D perhaps TRBD2 (7 bases). This CDR3 reads CASSLSAASGLGGETQYF. In DNA form, the CDR3 reads TGTGCCAGTAGTCTCTCTGCGGCTAGCGGCCTAGGGGGGGAGACCCAGTACTTC.